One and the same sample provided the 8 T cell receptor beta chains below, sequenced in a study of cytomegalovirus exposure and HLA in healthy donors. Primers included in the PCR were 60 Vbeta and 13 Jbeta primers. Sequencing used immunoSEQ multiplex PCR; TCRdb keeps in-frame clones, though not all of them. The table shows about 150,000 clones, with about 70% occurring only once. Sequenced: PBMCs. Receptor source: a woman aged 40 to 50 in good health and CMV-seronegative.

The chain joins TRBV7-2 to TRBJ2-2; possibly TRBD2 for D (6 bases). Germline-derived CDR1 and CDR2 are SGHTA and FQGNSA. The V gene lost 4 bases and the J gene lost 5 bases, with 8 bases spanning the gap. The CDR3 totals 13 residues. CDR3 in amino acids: CASSSSVTGELFF. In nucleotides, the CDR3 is TGTGCCAGCAGCTCTAGCGTAACCGGGGAGCTGTTTTTT.

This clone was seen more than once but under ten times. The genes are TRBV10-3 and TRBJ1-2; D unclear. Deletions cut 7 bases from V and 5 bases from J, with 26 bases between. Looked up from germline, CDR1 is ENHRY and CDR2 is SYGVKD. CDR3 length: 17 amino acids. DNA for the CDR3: TGTGCCATCACTCCCACGGTCGGGGTAGGCAGGATATATGGCTACACCTTC. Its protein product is CAITPTVGVGRIYGYTF.

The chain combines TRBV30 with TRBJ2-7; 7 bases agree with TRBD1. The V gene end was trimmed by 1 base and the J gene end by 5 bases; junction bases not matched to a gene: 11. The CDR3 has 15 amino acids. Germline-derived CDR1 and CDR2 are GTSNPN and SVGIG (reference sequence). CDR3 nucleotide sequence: TGTGCCTGGAGTGCTTTATGGGGACAGAGGGACGAGCAGTACTTC. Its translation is CAWSALWGQRDEQYF.

CDR3 sequence reads: CASSEAPNQPQHF. As DNA, the CDR3 is TGCGCCAGCAGTGAAGCCCCTAATCAGCCCCAGCATTTT. The chain joins TRBV10-1 to TRBJ1-5; D gene ambiguous. V lost 3 bases and J lost 4, with 7 bases in between. The CDR3 sequence is 13 residues long. Germline V gene data show CDR1 as WNHNN and CDR2 as SYGVQD (reference sequence).

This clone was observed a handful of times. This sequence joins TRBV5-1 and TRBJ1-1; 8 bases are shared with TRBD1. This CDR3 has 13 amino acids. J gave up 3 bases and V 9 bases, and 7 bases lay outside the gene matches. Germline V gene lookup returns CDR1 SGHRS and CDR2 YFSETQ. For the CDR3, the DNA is TGCGCCACTTCGGACAGGGCCGACACTGAAGCTTTCTTT. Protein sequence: CATSDRADTEAFF.

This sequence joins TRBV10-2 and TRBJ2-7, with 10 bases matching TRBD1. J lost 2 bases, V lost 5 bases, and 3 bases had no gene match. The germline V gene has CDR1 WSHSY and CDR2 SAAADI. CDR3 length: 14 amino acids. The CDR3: CASSNGQGAYEQYF. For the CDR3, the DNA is TGCGCCAGCAGTAATGGACAGGGGGCCTACGAGCAGTACTTC.

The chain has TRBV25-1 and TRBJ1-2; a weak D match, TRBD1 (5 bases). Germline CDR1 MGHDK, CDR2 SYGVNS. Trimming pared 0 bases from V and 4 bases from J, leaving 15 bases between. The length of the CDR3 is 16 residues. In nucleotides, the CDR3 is TGTGCCAGCAGTGAATATTCGGGGGTGAGAGGCTATGGCTACACCTTC. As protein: CASSEYSGVRGYGYTF.

CDR3 nucleotides: TGCGCCAGCAGCTTGGACTTGGCAGGGGCGGAGGAGACCCAGTACTTC. Protein sequence: CASSLDLAGAEETQYF. The rearrangement joins TRBV5-1 to TRBJ2-5; D perhaps matches TRBD1 (6 bases). This CDR3 region has 16 residues. The germline V and J ends were trimmed by 0 bases and 5 bases, with 17 bases remaining between them. Germline lookup yields CDR1 SGHRS and CDR2 YFSETQ. Full variable domain (remainder filled in from reference TRBV5-1 and TRBJ2-5): KAGVTQTPRYLIKTRGQQVTLSCSPISGHRSVSWYQQTPGQGLQFLFEYFSETQRNKGNFPGRFSGRQFSNSRSEMNVSTLELGDSALYLCASSLDLAGAEETQYFGPGTRLLVL.